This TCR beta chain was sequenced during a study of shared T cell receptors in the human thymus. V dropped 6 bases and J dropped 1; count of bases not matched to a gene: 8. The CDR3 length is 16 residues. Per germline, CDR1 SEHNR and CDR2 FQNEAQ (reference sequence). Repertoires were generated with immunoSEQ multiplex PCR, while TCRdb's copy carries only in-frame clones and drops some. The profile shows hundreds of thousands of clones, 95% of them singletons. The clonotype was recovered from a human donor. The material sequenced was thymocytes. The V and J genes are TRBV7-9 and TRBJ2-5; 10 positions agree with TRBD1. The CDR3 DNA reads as TGTGCCAGCAGTTCTCGACAGGGGGCCCCCCAAGAGACCCAGTACTTC. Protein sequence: CASSSRQGAPQETQYF.